These 32 T cell receptor beta chains share one sample of origin, sequenced in a study of blood T cell repertoires in COVID-19. Profiled with immunoSEQ multiplex PCR; TCRdb holds only in-frame clones, not every one. The profile covers 50,000 to 70,000 clones, with more than 85% appearing a single time and about 2.2% taken by the ten largest. The sequenced material came from peripheral blood. The receptors were sampled from a man in his sixties with acute or convalescent COVID-19.

J is TRBJ2-5 and V is TRBV15; 8 bases agree with TRBD1. The germline gives CDR1 LNHNV, CDR2 YYDKDF (reference sequence). CDR3 length: 18 residues. V lost 3 bases and J lost 1; bases outside the gene matches: 13. CDR3 region: CATSSGGQDLGAQETQYF. The CDR3, as DNA: TGTGCCACCAGCAGCGGGGGACAGGACCTAGGGGCCCAAGAGACCCAGTACTTC.

The table lists this clone with a few counts. This rearrangement joins TRBV6-2 or TRBV6-3 to TRBJ2-1; no definite D call. V was trimmed by 0 bases and J by 8 bases, leaving 11 bases between them. The germline CDR1 and CDR2 sequences are MNHEY and SVGEGT. The CDR3 is 14 residues long. The chain's CDR3 is CASSYSGQTDEQFF. DNA of the CDR3: TGTGCCAGCAGTTACTCGGGCCAGACCGATGAGCAGTTCTTC.

The rearrangement joins TRBV6-2 or TRBV6-3 to TRBJ2-3; 11 bases map to TRBD2. This CDR3 contains 16 residues. V gave up 5 bases and J gave up 6 bases; unmatched junction bases: 10. Germline V lookup: CDR1 MNHEY, CDR2 SVGEGT. The CDR3 here is CASSLNLAGGGDTQYF. The CDR3 bases are TGTGCCAGCAGTCTAAACCTAGCGGGAGGAGGGGATACGCAGTATTTT.

This clone occurred a few times. The V gene is TRBV7-8, the J gene TRBJ2-5, with D perhaps TRBD2 (6 bases). The CDR3 has 16 residues. Trimming took off 3 bases at V and 5 bases at J, with 19 bases between the two ends. Germline-derived CDR1 and CDR2 are SGHVS and FQNEAQ. CDR3 loop: CASSFSLGGGWETQYF. The CDR3 region has the DNA TGTGCCAGCAGCTTCAGTCTTGGCGGAGGGTGGGAGACCCAGTACTTC.

A note on this clone: The sample has other DNA sequences that encode this CDR3 too. The chain joins TRBV28 to TRBJ2-1; TRBD2 matches at 10 bases. V trimming: 6 bases; J trimming: 4 bases; junction bases outside the gene matches: 3. CDR3 size: 14 residues. Per germline, CDR1 MDHEN and CDR2 SYDVKM. The CDR3 here is CASRPSGRYNEQFF. The CDR3 coding sequence is TGTGCCAGCAGGCCTAGCGGGAGATACAATGAGCAGTTCTTC.

CDR3 loop: CASSLVGLAGQVGTGELFF. CDR3 nucleotide sequence: TGCGCCAGCAGCTTGGTAGGACTAGCGGGCCAAGTGGGGACCGGGGAGCTGTTTTTT. The V and J genes are TRBV5-1 and TRBJ2-2, with 11 bases matching TRBD2. CDR1 and CDR2 (germline): SGHRS, YFSETQ. V lost 0 bases, J lost 5 bases, and 12 bases stayed unmatched. This CDR3 has 19 amino acids.

The V and J genes are TRBV5-6 and TRBJ1-1; 7 bases fit TRBD1. V was clipped by 4 bases and J by 5 bases; unmatched bases: 2. This CDR3 has 12 amino acids. CDR1 and CDR2 (germline): SGHDT, YYEEEE. CDR3 protein: CASSDRVTEAFF. Written as DNA, the CDR3 is TGTGCCAGCAGCGACAGGGTAACTGAAGCTTTCTTT. Drawing the rest from reference TRBV5-6 and TRBJ1-1, the complete variable domain is DAGVTQSPTHLIKTRGQQVTLRCSPKSGHDTVSWYQQALGQGPQFIFQYYEEEERQRGNFPDRFSGHQFPNYSSELNVNALLLGDSALYLCASSDRVTEAFFGQGTRLTVV.

The chain joins TRBV19 to TRBJ1-2; 10 bases fit TRBD1. V trimming: 9 bases; J trimming: 7 bases; junction bases outside the gene matches: 11. CDR1 is LNHDA and CDR2 is SQIVND in the germline V gene (reference sequence). CDR3 length: 14 residues. The DNA for the CDR3 is TGTGCCAGCACGAAGGACAGGGGGTTCGGTGGCTACACCTTC. Encoded protein: CASTKDRGFGGYTF. Full variable domain (remainder filled in from reference TRBV19 and TRBJ1-2): DGGITQSPKYLFRKEGQNVTLSCEQNLNHDAMYWYRQDPGQGLRLIYYSQIVNDFQKGDIAEGYSVSREKKESFPLTVTSAQKNPTAFYLCASTKDRGFGGYTFGSGTRLTVV.

V is TRBV7-2 and J is TRBJ1-5; tentative D call: TRBD1 (5 bases). Germline CDR1 is SGHTA and CDR2 is FQGNSA. V lost 7 bases and J 0 bases, leaving 16 bases between the germline ends. The length of the CDR3 is 16 residues. The CDR3, as DNA: TGTGCCAGCACCTCTACCTGGGGCCCTAGCAATCAGCCCCAGCATTTT. It codes for CASTSTWGPSNQPQHF.

The chain recombines TRBV28 with TRBJ1-5; maybe TRBD1 (5 bases). The CDR3 has 14 amino acids. Per germline, CDR1 MDHEN and CDR2 SYDVKM. Trimming took off 3 bases at V and 5 bases at J, with 11 bases between the two ends. The CDR3 sequence is CASSLMGGDQPQHF. The DNA for the CDR3 is TGTGCCAGCAGTTTGATGGGGGGGGATCAGCCCCAGCATTTT.

This chain's CDR3 is CASSTRDRPTGELFF. The DNA for the CDR3 is TGTGCCAGCAGCACCCGGGACAGACCCACCGGGGAGCTGTTTTTT. V is TRBV7-8 and J is TRBJ2-2; 7 nucleotides line up with TRBD1. Germline loops: CDR1 SGHVS, CDR2 FQNEAQ. The junction had 7 bases not matched to a gene; V was cut back by 5 bases and J by 4 bases. This CDR3 region has 15 residues.

V usage is TRBV7-9 and J usage is TRBJ2-7; 8 bases fit TRBD1. This CDR3 is built from 15 residues. Losses at the gene ends were 4 bases for V and 3 bases for J; bases not matched to a gene: 8. The V gene's germline CDR1 is SEHNR and CDR2 FQNEAQ (reference sequence). CDR3 DNA sequence: TGTGCCAGCAGCTCCGTAGGACAGGGTCTCTACGAGCAGTACTTC. Its protein product is CASSSVGQGLYEQYF.

The chain employs TRBV7-9 and TRBJ1-6; a possible D gene is TRBD1 (5 bases). V was shortened by 3 bases and J by 7 bases, with 10 bases between the two germline ends. This CDR3 has 14 residues. Germline V lookup: CDR1 SEHNR, CDR2 FQNEAQ (reference sequence). The CDR3 loop reads CASSFQGANSPLHF. DNA of the CDR3: TGTGCCAGCAGCTTTCAGGGTGCCAATTCACCCCTCCACTTT.

In its sample, this clone was seen once. The V gene is TRBV20-1, the J gene TRBJ1-5; D not resolved. CDR3 length: 14 residues. Germline lookup yields CDR1 DFQATT and CDR2 SNEGSKA (reference sequence). Trimming stripped 3 bases from V and 7 bases from J, with 16 bases between. Here the CDR3 reads CSASSGRQGQPQHF. The DNA of the CDR3 is TGCAGTGCTAGTTCGGGGAGGCAAGGCCAGCCCCAGCATTTT.

The chain joins TRBV29-1 to TRBJ1-1, with D possibly being TRBD1 (5 bases). Germline V gene lookup returns CDR1 SQVTM and CDR2 ANQGSEA. Between the trimmed V and J ends, which lost 3 bases and 5 bases, there was a span of 10 bases. This CDR3 has 12 residues. The CDR3 sequence is CSVDQGRTEAFF. The DNA for the CDR3 is TGCAGCGTTGACCAGGGCCGAACTGAAGCTTTCTTT.

This chain uses TRBV4-3 with TRBJ2-1; D is possibly TRBD2 (6 bases). Trimming took 0 bases from V and 0 from J, leaving 12 bases between them. Germline V lookup: CDR1 LGHNA, CDR2 YSLEER. The length of the CDR3 is 17 residues. The CDR3 spells CASSQDLGRYSYNEQFF. CDR3 DNA sequence: TGCGCCAGCAGCCAAGATCTCGGGAGATACTCCTACAATGAGCAGTTCTTC.

A few counts support this clone. The chain is built from TRBV19 and TRBJ2-1; 9 positions match TRBD2. The junction had 9 bases not matched to a gene; V was cut back by 3 bases and J by 9 bases. Looked up from germline, CDR1 is LNHDA and CDR2 is SQIVND (reference sequence). This CDR3 is built from 15 residues. This CDR3 is CASSIPGGRAGEQFF. The CDR3 bases are TGTGCCAGTAGTATCCCCGGCGGGAGGGCCGGTGAGCAGTTCTTC. The whole variable domain, filled in from reference TRBV19 and TRBJ2-1, reads DGGITQSPKYLFRKEGQNVTLSCEQNLNHDAMYWYRQDPGQGLRLIYYSQIVNDFQKGDIAEGYSVSREKKESFPLTVTSAQKNPTAFYLCASSIPGGRAGEQFFGPGTRLTVL.

V gene TRBV5-1 combines with J gene TRBJ2-2; 11 bases match TRBD2. The germline gives CDR1 SGHRS, CDR2 YFSETQ. The CDR3 covers 15 residues. V shed 3 bases and J 6 bases; nucleotides not matched to a gene: 4. DNA of the CDR3: TGCGCCAGCAGCTCTTTAGCGGGAGGGCCCGGGGAGCTGTTTTTT. It translates to CASSSLAGGPGELFF. The full variable domain, with the rest looked up from reference TRBV5-1 and TRBJ2-2, is KAGVTQTPRYLIKTRGQQVTLSCSPISGHRSVSWYQQTPGQGLQFLFEYFSETQRNKGNFPGRFSGRQFSNSRSEMNVSTLELGDSALYLCASSSLAGGPGELFFGEGSRLTVL.

The chain uses TRBV4-1 and TRBJ1-4; D is unclear. Deletions cut 1 base from V and 8 bases from J, with 14 bases between. This CDR3 comprises 15 residues. Germline V lookup: CDR1 MGHRA, CDR2 YSYEKL. This CDR3 is CASSQVPPTGEKLFF. In DNA, the CDR3 is TGCGCCAGCAGCCAAGTCCCCCCTACCGGGGAAAAACTGTTTTTT.

The genes are TRBV6-5 and TRBJ1-4; the match to TRBD1 covers 7 bases. Germline-derived CDR1 and CDR2 are MNHEY and SVGAGI. V lost 4 bases and J lost 8; bases outside the gene matches: 7. The CDR3 covers 14 residues. The CDR3 nucleotides are TGTGCCAGCAGTTCCAGGGGGGCGGAGGAAAAACTGTTTTTT. This codes for CASSSRGAEEKLFF.

This chain links TRBV19 with TRBJ2-7; D perhaps matches TRBD1 (5 bases). The germline gives CDR1 LNHDA, CDR2 SQIVND (reference sequence). The CDR3 loop spans 14 amino acids. V was clipped by 1 base and J by 6 bases, with 13 bases between them. CDR3 DNA: TGTGCCAGTAGTATAGCTAGGGGTAAGGGCGAGCAGTACTTC. As protein: CASSIARGKGEQYF. Together with reference TRBV19 and TRBJ2-7, the CDR3 gives the full variable domain: DGGITQSPKYLFRKEGQNVTLSCEQNLNHDAMYWYRQDPGQGLRLIYYSQIVNDFQKGDIAEGYSVSREKKESFPLTVTSAQKNPTAFYLCASSIARGKGEQYFGPGTRLTVT.

J is TRBJ2-3 and V is TRBV4-1; 10 nucleotides agree with TRBD2. The germline V gene encodes CDR1 MGHRA and CDR2 YSYEKL. The CDR3 sequence is 16 residues long. V shed 0 bases, J shed 3 bases, and the junction held 3 bases outside the gene matches. The CDR3 DNA reads as TGCGCCAGCAGCCAAGATCTAGCGGGAGTTACAGATACGCAGTATTTT. Translating gives CASSQDLAGVTDTQYF.

V is TRBV5-1 and J is TRBJ1-2; possibly TRBD1 for D (6 bases). Trimming took 8 bases from V and 0 from J, leaving 14 bases between them. The CDR3 consists of 14 residues. Per germline, CDR1 SGHRS and CDR2 YFSETQ. CDR3 nucleotide sequence: TGCGCCAGTGCCCGGACAGTACCTAACTATGGCTACACCTTC. The encoded protein is CASARTVPNYGYTF. Supplemented by reference TRBV5-1 and TRBJ1-2, the full variable domain reads KAGVTQTPRYLIKTRGQQVTLSCSPISGHRSVSWYQQTPGQGLQFLFEYFSETQRNKGNFPGRFSGRQFSNSRSEMNVSTLELGDSALYLCASARTVPNYGYTFGSGTRLTVV.

The chain combines TRBV28 with TRBJ2-3, with a tentative D call TRBD2 (6 bases). CDR1 and CDR2 (germline): MDHEN, SYDVKM. The CDR3 extends over 17 amino acids. V gave up 5 bases and J gave up 0 bases, with 18 bases separating them. CDR3 sequence reads: CASSLNPVAESTDTQYF. In DNA form, the CDR3 reads TGTGCCAGCAGTCTTAACCCGGTAGCGGAAAGCACAGATACGCAGTATTTT.

The chain carries TRBV24-1 and TRBJ2-3, with D unresolved. From germline, CDR1 is KGHDR and CDR2 SFDVKD. V was shortened by 6 bases and J by 3 bases, with 3 bases between the two germline ends. The CDR3 runs to 11 residues. This CDR3 reads CATSTTDTQYF. The CDR3 DNA reads as TGTGCCACCAGTACTACAGATACGCAGTATTTT.

This rearrangement joins TRBV15 to TRBJ1-2, with no clear D. CDR3 length: 14 residues. V was cut by 1 base and J by 5 bases, with 11 bases left in between. The germline V gene encodes CDR1 LNHNV and CDR2 YYDKDF (reference sequence). The CDR3 spells CATSRGTEEYGYTF. The CDR3 DNA is TGTGCCACCAGCAGAGGTACGGAGGAGTATGGCTACACCTTC.

The chain links TRBV19 to TRBJ2-3; 7 nucleotides agree with TRBD1. After removal of 4 bases from V and 4 bases from J, the junction contained 5 bases not matched to a gene. The CDR3 runs 14 residues. CDR1 LNHDA and CDR2 SQIVND come from the germline V gene (reference sequence). CDR3 nucleotides: TGTGCCAGTAGTAATCGACAGGGTTCAGATACGCAGTATTTT. Protein sequence: CASSNRQGSDTQYF. The variable domain in full, completed from reference TRBV19 and TRBJ2-3, reads DGGITQSPKYLFRKEGQNVTLSCEQNLNHDAMYWYRQDPGQGLRLIYYSQIVNDFQKGDIAEGYSVSREKKESFPLTVTSAQKNPTAFYLCASSNRQGSDTQYFGPGTRLTVL.

The chain is built from TRBV23-1 and TRBJ1-2; 7 nucleotides line up with TRBD1. TRBV23-1 is annotated as an ORF whose role is uncertain. Trimming removed 4 bases from V and 5 bases from J; junction bases left unmatched: 7. The CDR3 totals 14 residues. The CDR3 region is CASSPRTGEYGYTF. CDR3 nucleotides: TGCGCCAGCAGTCCGCGGACAGGAGAGTATGGCTACACCTTC.

This chain joins TRBV28 and TRBJ1-2, with 9 positions matching TRBD1. Germline V gene data show CDR1 as MDHEN and CDR2 as SYDVKM. V gave up 10 bases and J gave up 8 bases; unmatched junction bases: 11. The CDR3 is 13 amino acids. The CDR3 DNA is TGTGCCATTTTTCACAGGGGGCTGGAAGGCTACACCTTC. Translated: CAIFHRGLEGYTF.

This chain connects TRBV11-2 to TRBJ1-2, with D unclear. This CDR3 has 12 residues. V lost 5 bases and J 9 bases, leaving 13 bases between the germline ends. Germline V gene lookup returns CDR1 SGHAT and CDR2 FQNNGV. The CDR3 nucleotides read TGTGCCAGCAGCGCTCAGCGCCGGAGCTACACCTTC. Its translation: CASSAQRRSYTF. Supplemented by reference TRBV11-2 and TRBJ1-2, the full variable domain reads EAGVAQSPRYKIIEKRQSVAFWCNPISGHATLYWYQQILGQGPKLLIQFQNNGVVDDSQLPKDRFSAERLKGVDSTLKIQPAKLEDSAVYLCASSAQRRSYTFGSGTRLTVV.

The chain links TRBV2 to TRBJ2-1; the D gene is possibly TRBD2 (7 bases). Trimming cost V 8 bases and J 2 bases, with 13 bases left between them. Germline loops: CDR1 SNHLY, CDR2 FYNNEI. CDR3 length: 14 residues. CDR3 in amino acids: CASGKGGTYNEQFF. In DNA form, the CDR3 reads TGTGCCAGCGGGAAGGGGGGGACCTACAATGAGCAGTTCTTC.

This clone was picked up a small number of times. The chain recombines TRBV19 with TRBJ1-5; 7 bases agree with TRBD1. Losses at the gene ends were 3 bases for V and 0 bases for J; bases not matched to a gene: 8. Germline V gene data show CDR1 as LNHDA and CDR2 as SQIVND (reference sequence). The CDR3 runs 17 residues. The CDR3 coding sequence is TGTGCCAGTAGTATTGGCGAGACAGGGTATAGCAATCAGCCCCAGCATTTT. The encoded protein is CASSIGETGYSNQPQHF.